This T cell receptor (beta chain) was identified during a study of blood T cell repertoires in COVID-19. Authors' data handling: Nucleated cell number was recorded as an estimate derived from reference gene primer amplification. Only in-frame clones appear in the TCRdb table, and some are missing; sequencing was by immunoSEQ multiplex PCR. Clone size and the V and J calls come from that table; the DNA yielded D and trimming. The data contain under 250,000 clones, less than 90% of them singletons. The germline gives CDR1 SGDLS, CDR2 YYNGEE. Deletions cut 2 bases from V and 6 bases from J, with 17 bases between. This CDR3 comprises 15 residues.

The sequenced sample consisted of peripheral blood. The chain uses TRBV9 and TRBJ1-2; D might be TRBD1 (6 bases). This receptor was identified in a woman aged 55-70 years who had recovered from COVID-19. The CDR3 coding sequence is TGTGCCAGCAGCGTTGGGGCTACAGGGTCCGATGGCTACACCTTC. The encoded protein is CASSVGATGSDGYTF.